Below, one T cell receptor (beta chain) is given with its context. This clonotype appeared a few times. No cognate antigen has been identified for it. No base quality values were provided; no much bigger clone lies one nucleotide off. V and J are truncated by 6 bases and 4 bases respectively, leaving an intervening sequence of 15 bases. Measured from the cysteine to the phenylalanine, the CDR3 is 13 residues long. The only DNA kept is the CDR3, 39 bases in frame from the first base. Reading the germline V gene (reference sequence) gives CDR1 DFQATT and CDR2 SNEGSKA. The library was obtained by RT-PCR. This sample was sequenced with an Illumina HiSeq 2500. The raw public data were reprocessed by TCRdb itself: fastp quality trimming at Q25, MiXCR clonotype calling, in-frame beta chains only. For every CDR3 protein sequence, its rows merge into one entry that carries the most common genes and DNA. The sample contains roughly 170,000 distinct CDR3 sequences, approximately 8.7% of them found a single time. The ten largest clones take up approximately 10% of the sample.

The sample is drawn from a study of response to subunit inactivated influenza vaccine (dated by TCRdb to the late 2010s). Context from the whole study: Deep quantitative T cell receptor repertoire profiling was used in the study to track responses to a trivalent subunit inactivated influenza vaccine.

Points the paper makes about the study in general: The authors suggested that each seasonal influenza vaccination may recruit only a limited number of new T cells.

The source of this sequence is a man aged 45-65 years who received an inactivated influenza vaccine. Donor details come from another sample of the same person, matched by shared clones. The input for sequencing was non-naive T cells sorted from PBMCs, taken on the day of vaccination. The meaning of the sample's cell subset or site label: memory T cell fraction. The rearranged chain carries TRBV20-1 and TRBJ1-2; the D segment cannot be called with confidence. The CDR3 protein is CSATGTAGYGYTF. The sequence in DNA is TGCAGTGCCACGGGCACGGCGGGCTATGGCTACACCTTC.